This T cell receptor beta chain originates from a study of blood T cell repertoires in COVID-19. Background on the study: Spain, Italy and the United States supplied samples that represented acute and convalescent COVID-19. The analysed material was cDNA or gDNA that came from T cells, B-cell-depleted T cells, or PBMCs.

The length of the CDR3 is 13 residues. Germline assignment: CDR1 SGHRS and CDR2 YFSETQ. The J segment lost 3 bases and the V segment lost 7 bases, leaving 6 bases of the junction unmatched. Per the original data handling: Reference gene primer amplification gave estimated nucleated cell counts. Some clones are missing from TCRdb's copy, which holds only in-frame ones; the method was immunoSEQ multiplex PCR. Clonal size and the V and J genes are those of that table, whereas D and trimming came from the DNA. The table has about 100,000 clones, around 88% seen once. Sequencing input: peripheral blood. This sequence was found in a human donor in a cohort sampled during active COVID-19. This chain joins TRBV5-1 and TRBJ1-1; 7 bases fit TRBD1. The CDR3 DNA sequence: TGCGCCAGCCGCCGACAGGGATACACTGAAGCTTTCTTT. It yields the protein CASRRQGYTEAFF.